Listed below are T cell receptor beta chains from one sample, sequenced in a study of T cells in Graves' hyperthyroidism and ophthalmopathy. TCRdb reanalysed the multiplex PCR reads using MiXCR and keeps one entry per CDR3 protein. The repertoire has some 550,000 distinct CDR3 sequences, about a sixth of them found once; the top ten carry under 3.5%. Sequencing input: blood. The receptors come from a woman in her thirties or forties with Graves' ophthalmopathy. Each CDR3 is given with its conserved first and last residue. The D gene is left open where the match is weak. Where a row states a size, it is once, few, many or the class of an expanded clone; other rows omit it.

d_call	v_call	j_call	clone_size	cdr3_aa	cdr3_nt
TRBD2	TRBV12-3/TRBV12-4	TRBJ2-7	NA	CASSSGGGLGYEQYF	TGTGCCAGCAGTTCGGGGGGGGGGCTGGGCTACGAGCAGTACTTC
TRBD1	TRBV3-1	TRBJ1-6	few	CASSHAGGSYNSPLHF	TGTGCCAGCAGCCACGCAGGGGGCTCCTATAATTCACCCCTCCACTTT
TRBD1	TRBV5-1	TRBJ1-2	NA	CASSPGTGARIYGYTF	TGCGCCAGCAGCCCCGGGACAGGGGCCAGGATTTATGGCTACACCTTC
NA	TRBV7-3	TRBJ1-6	few	CASSLTYNSPLHF	TGTGCCAGCAGCCTAACCTATAATTCACCCCTCCACTTT
NA	TRBV2	TRBJ1-1	many	CASSDPHRYLNTEAFF	TGTGCCAGCAGTGACCCACACCGATACCTGAACACTGAAGCTTTCTTT
NA	TRBV5-1	TRBJ2-1	NA	CASSLAGLGHLSYNEQFF	TGCGCCAGCAGCTTGGCCGGGCTGGGGCATCTCTCCTACAATGAGCAGTTCTTC
TRBD1	TRBV20-1	TRBJ2-5	few	CSAKTGVETQYF	TGCAGTGCTAAGACAGGGGTAGAGACCCAGTACTTC
TRBD1	TRBV19	TRBJ1-5	once	CASTTMGTGGSQPQHF	TGTGCCAGTACCACTATGGGGACAGGGGGCAGCCAGCCCCAGCATTTT
TRBD2	TRBV12-3/TRBV12-4	TRBJ2-7	many	CASSSEAGGGEQYF	TGTGCCAGCAGTTCCGAAGCGGGAGGGGGTGAGCAGTACTTC
NA	TRBV5-8	TRBJ1-2	many	CASSLTWEYGYTF	TGTGCCAGCAGCTTGACCTGGGAGTATGGCTACACCTTC
TRBD1	TRBV12-3/TRBV12-4	TRBJ1-6	NA	CASTRDRPNSPLHF	TGTGCCAGCACCAGGGACAGGCCCAATTCACCCCTCCACTTT
TRBD2	TRBV10-3	TRBJ2-7	NA	CAISGAGGRAFYEQYF	TGTGCCATCAGTGGTGCTGGCGGGAGGGCCTTTTACGAGCAGTACTTC
NA	TRBV28	TRBJ2-3	many	CASSFTGRGDTQYF	TGTGCCAGCAGTTTTACAGGGAGGGGAGATACGCAGTATTTT
NA	TRBV18	TRBJ1-2	NA	CASSPGQIDGYTF	TGTGCCAGCTCACCCGGGCAGATCGACGGCTACACCTTC
TRBD1	TRBV5-1	TRBJ2-1	many	CASRQGVNEQFF	TGCGCCAGCAGGCAGGGGGTCAATGAGCAGTTCTTC
NA	TRBV11-2	TRBJ1-4	few	CASSLTVLGQTNEKLFF	TGTGCCAGCAGCTTAACGGTTCTTGGTCAGACTAATGAAAAACTGTTTTTT
NA	TRBV19	TRBJ2-1	few	CASSTPELGEQFF	TGTGCCAGTAGTACCCCAGAGTTGGGTGAGCAGTTCTTC
TRBD2	TRBV29-1	TRBJ2-7	many	CSVSEREWEKEYF	TGCAGCGTATCCGAGCGGGAGTGGGAGAAGGAGTACTTC
NA	TRBV7-3	TRBJ2-7	NA	CASSPVAVPYYEQYF	TGTGCCAGCAGCCCTGTGGCGGTACCCTACTACGAGCAGTACTTC
TRBD1	TRBV6-1	TRBJ2-7	many	CASNPGGTGGYEQYF	TGTGCCAGCAACCCAGGAGGGACAGGGGGCTACGAGCAGTACTTC
TRBD2	TRBV7-2	TRBJ2-1	many	CASSRFSGGASYEQFF	TGTGCCAGCAGCCGCTTTAGCGGGGGGGCGTCGTATGAGCAGTTCTTC
NA	TRBV2	TRBJ2-7	few	CASTLTAYEQYF	TGTGCCAGCACGTTGACTGCCTACGAGCAGTACTTC
NA	TRBV7-2	TRBJ2-2	NA	CASSTRNPGELFF	TGTGCCAGCAGCACCCGGAATCCCGGGGAGCTGTTTTTT
NA	TRBV7-3	TRBJ2-3	many	CASRSRGRNTDTQYF	TGTGCCAGCAGATCACGGGGGCGGAACACAGATACGCAGTATTTT
NA	TRBV9	TRBJ2-1	NA	CASSKDGGPYEQFF	TGTGCCAGCAGCAAGGACGGGGGGCCGTACGAGCAGTTCTTC
NA	TRBV27	TRBJ2-3	NA	CASSFTAASTDTQYF	TGTGCCAGCAGTTTCACAGCGGCGAGCACAGATACGCAGTATTTT
TRBD1	TRBV10-1	TRBJ1-6	many	CASSARPTDPGQGHSPLHF	TGCGCCAGCAGTGCTCGGCCCACAGATCCAGGACAGGGACATTCACCCCTCCACTTT
TRBD2	TRBV5-1	TRBJ2-7	many	CASSFETSDGEQYF	TGCGCCAGCAGCTTCGAGACTAGCGATGGCGAGCAGTACTTC
TRBD2	TRBV20-1	TRBJ2-7	NA	CSARKSGGYEQYF	TGCAGTGCGAGGAAAAGCGGGGGCTACGAGCAGTACTTC
NA	TRBV6-1	TRBJ2-5	NA	CASSRGRGIQEAQYF	TGTGCCAGCAGCAGGGGGCGGGGGATCCAAGAGGCCCAGTACTTC
TRBD1	TRBV20-1	TRBJ1-1	many	CSARRLGQRNTEAFF	TGCAGTGCTAGGAGGTTGGGACAGCGGAACACTGAAGCTTTCTTT
TRBD1	TRBV18	TRBJ1-1	many	CASSYGQGGTHTEAFF	TGTGCCAGCTCATATGGACAGGGGGGAACCCACACTGAAGCTTTCTTT
TRBD1	TRBV19	TRBJ1-1	few	CASSTAGTGYTEAFF	TGTGCCAGTAGTACCGCCGGGACAGGGTACACTGAAGCTTTCTTT
NA	TRBV18	TRBJ1-1	many	CASTWTEDTEAFF	TGTGCCAGCACCTGGACCGAGGACACTGAAGCTTTCTTT
NA	TRBV28	TRBJ1-5	NA	CASSPSVQPQHF	TGTGCCAGCAGTCCCTCGGTGCAGCCCCAGCATTTT
NA	TRBV5-1	TRBJ1-4	NA	CASSEEGVSYEKLFF	TGCGCCAGCAGCGAGGAGGGAGTTAGTTATGAAAAACTGTTTTTT
NA	TRBV5-1	TRBJ1-1	NA	CASSLWEFNTEAFF	TGCGCCAGCAGCTTGTGGGAGTTCAACACTGAAGCTTTCTTT
NA	TRBV7-2	TRBJ1-3	many	CASSSRGSSVSGNTIYF	TGTGCCAGCAGCTCCAGGGGATCGTCCGTCTCTGGAAACACCATATATTTT
TRBD1	TRBV12-3/TRBV12-4	TRBJ2-2	many	CASAGDRVSAGELFF	TGTGCCTCAGCAGGGGACAGGGTATCCGCCGGGGAGCTGTTTTTT
NA	TRBV10-3	TRBJ2-7	few	CAISESAGAKGSYEQYF	TGTGCCATCAGTGAGTCGGCAGGGGCGAAAGGCTCCTACGAGCAGTACTTC
NA	TRBV20-1	TRBJ2-2	few	CSARVDTGELFF	TGCAGTGCTAGGGTAGACACCGGGGAGCTGTTTTTT
TRBD2	TRBV12-3/TRBV12-4	TRBJ2-1	NA	CASRASGSASYNEQFF	TGTGCCAGCAGAGCTAGCGGGAGCGCGTCGTACAATGAGCAGTTCTTC
TRBD2	TRBV20-1	TRBJ2-7	many	CSASTSGAYEQYF	TGCAGTGCCTCGACTAGCGGGGCGTACGAGCAGTACTTC
TRBD2	TRBV6-1	TRBJ2-7	many	CASSRPGTIEQYF	TGTGCCAGCAGTCGACCGGGGACTATCGAGCAGTACTTC
TRBD2	TRBV19	TRBJ2-2	few	CASSVGLAGVSTGELFF	TGTGCCAGTAGTGTCGGACTAGCGGGAGTGTCCACCGGGGAGCTGTTTTTT
TRBD1	TRBV12-3/TRBV12-4	TRBJ2-1	NA	CASSLWTGGAYNEQFF	TGTGCCAGCAGTTTATGGACAGGGGGCGCCTACAATGAGCAGTTCTTC
NA	TRBV4-1	TRBJ2-5	NA	CASSMGPIYQETQYF	TGCGCCAGCAGCATGGGACCAATCTACCAAGAGACCCAGTACTTC
NA	TRBV29-1	TRBJ2-5	NA	CSVETQGLETQYF	TGCAGCGTTGAAACACAGGGTTTGGAGACCCAGTACTTC
NA	TRBV28	TRBJ2-2	many	CASKKWAGTGELFF	TGTGCCAGCAAAAAGTGGGCAGGAACCGGGGAGCTGTTTTTT
NA	TRBV2	TRBJ2-5	few	CASTEWVAAFQETQYF	TGTGCCAGCACCGAATGGGTAGCGGCATTCCAAGAGACCCAGTACTTC
TRBD2	TRBV5-1	TRBJ2-5	few	CASSSGTSGTPRETQYF	TGCGCCAGCAGCTCCGGGACTAGCGGGACCCCCAGAGAGACCCAGTACTTC
TRBD1	TRBV27	TRBJ1-2	many	CASSFQGAEGYTF	TGTGCCAGCAGTTTTCAGGGGGCGGAAGGCTACACCTTC
NA	TRBV15	TRBJ2-3	many	CATSRVARGDTQYF	TGTGCCACCAGCAGAGTAGCAAGGGGGGATACGCAGTATTTT